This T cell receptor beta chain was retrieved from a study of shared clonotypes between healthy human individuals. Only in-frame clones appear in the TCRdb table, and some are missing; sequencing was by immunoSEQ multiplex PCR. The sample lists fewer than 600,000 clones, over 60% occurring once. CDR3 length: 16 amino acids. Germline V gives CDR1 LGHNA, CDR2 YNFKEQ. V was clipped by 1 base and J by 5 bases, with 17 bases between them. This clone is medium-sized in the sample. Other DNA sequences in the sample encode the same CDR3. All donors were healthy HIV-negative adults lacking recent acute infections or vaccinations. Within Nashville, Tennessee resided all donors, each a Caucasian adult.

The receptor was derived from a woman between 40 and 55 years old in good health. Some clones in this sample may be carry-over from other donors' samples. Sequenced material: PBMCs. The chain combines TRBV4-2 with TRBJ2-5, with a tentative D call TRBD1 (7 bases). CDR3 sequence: CASSQGREAGGETQYF. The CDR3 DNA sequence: TGTGCCAGCAGCCAAGGTCGAGAAGCAGGGGGGGAGACCCAGTACTTC.